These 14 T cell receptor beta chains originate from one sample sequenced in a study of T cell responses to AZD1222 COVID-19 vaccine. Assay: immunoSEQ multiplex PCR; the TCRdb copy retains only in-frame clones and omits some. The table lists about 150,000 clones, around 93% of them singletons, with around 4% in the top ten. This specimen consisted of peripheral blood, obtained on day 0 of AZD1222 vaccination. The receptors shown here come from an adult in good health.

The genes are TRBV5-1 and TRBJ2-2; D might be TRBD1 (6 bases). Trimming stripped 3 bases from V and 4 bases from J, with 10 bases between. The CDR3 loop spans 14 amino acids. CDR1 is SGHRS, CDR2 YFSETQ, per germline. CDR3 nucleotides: TGCGCCAGCAGCTCGACAGGCCGCACCGGGGAGCTGTTTTTT. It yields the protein CASSSTGRTGELFF.

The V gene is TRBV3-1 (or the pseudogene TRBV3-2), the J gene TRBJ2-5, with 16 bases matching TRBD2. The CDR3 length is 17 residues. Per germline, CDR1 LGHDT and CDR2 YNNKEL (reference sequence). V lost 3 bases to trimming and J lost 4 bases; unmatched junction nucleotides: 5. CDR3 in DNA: TGTGCCAGCAGCCACAGGGGACTAGCGGGAGGGGGAGAGACCCAGTACTTC. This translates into CASSHRGLAGGGETQYF.

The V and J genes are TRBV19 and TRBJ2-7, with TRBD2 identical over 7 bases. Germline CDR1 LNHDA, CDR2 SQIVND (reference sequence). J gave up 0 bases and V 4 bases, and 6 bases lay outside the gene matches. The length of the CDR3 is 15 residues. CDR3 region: CASSKGLSSSYEQYF. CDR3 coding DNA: TGTGCCAGTAGTAAGGGACTATCGAGCTCCTACGAGCAGTACTTC.

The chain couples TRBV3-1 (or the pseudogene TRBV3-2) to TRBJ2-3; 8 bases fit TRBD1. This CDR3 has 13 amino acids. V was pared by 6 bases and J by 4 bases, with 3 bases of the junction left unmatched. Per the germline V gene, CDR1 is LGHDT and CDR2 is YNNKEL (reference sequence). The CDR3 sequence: CASRKQGADTQYF. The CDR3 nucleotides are TGTGCCAGCAGAAAACAGGGGGCAGATACGCAGTATTTT.

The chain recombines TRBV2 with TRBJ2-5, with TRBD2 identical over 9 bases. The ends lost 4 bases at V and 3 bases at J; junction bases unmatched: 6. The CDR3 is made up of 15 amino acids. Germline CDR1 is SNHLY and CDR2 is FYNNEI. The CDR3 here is CASSALAGREETQYF. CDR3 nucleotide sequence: TGTGCCAGCAGTGCACTAGCGGGCAGGGAAGAGACCCAGTACTTC. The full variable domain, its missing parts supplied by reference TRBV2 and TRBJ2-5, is EPEVTQTPSHQVTQMGQEVILRCVPISNHLYFYWYRQILGQKVEFLVSFYNNEISEKSEIFDDQFSVERPDGSNFTLKIRSTKLEDSAMYFCASSALAGREETQYFGPGTRLLVL.

The CDR3 is CASSNDRTSYEQYF. The CDR3 bases are TGTGCCAGCAGCAACGACAGGACTTCCTACGAGCAGTACTTC. The chain couples TRBV7-8 to TRBJ2-7, with TRBD1 as a possible D gene (6 bases). CDR1 and CDR2 from the germline V gene are SGHVS and FQNEAQ. The CDR3 is 14 residues long. V was trimmed by 5 bases and J by 1 base, leaving 12 bases between them. Using reference TRBV7-8 and TRBJ2-7 for the parts outside the CDR3, the full variable domain is GAGVSQSPRYKVAKRGQDVALRCDPISGHVSLFWYQQALGQGPEFLTYFQNEAQLDKSGLPSDRFFAERPEGSVSTLKIQRTQQEDSAVYLCASSNDRTSYEQYFGPGTRLTVT.

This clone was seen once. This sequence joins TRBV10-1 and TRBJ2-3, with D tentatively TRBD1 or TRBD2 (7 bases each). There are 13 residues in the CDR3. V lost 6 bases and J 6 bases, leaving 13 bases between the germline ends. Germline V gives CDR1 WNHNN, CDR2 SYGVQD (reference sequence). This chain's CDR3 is CASSIRGGDTQYF. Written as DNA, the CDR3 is TGCGCCAGCAGCATCAGGGGGGGGGATACGCAGTATTTT.

CDR3 bases: TGTGCCAGCAGACGGGGGAGGGATGAGCAGTTCTTC. This translates into CASRRGRDEQFF. The chain links TRBV6-8 to TRBJ2-1; 7 bases are shared with TRBD2. Germline V CDR1 and CDR2: MNHGY, SAAAGT. CDR3 length: 12 residues. Losses at the gene ends were 6 bases for V and 8 bases for J; bases not matched to a gene: 4.

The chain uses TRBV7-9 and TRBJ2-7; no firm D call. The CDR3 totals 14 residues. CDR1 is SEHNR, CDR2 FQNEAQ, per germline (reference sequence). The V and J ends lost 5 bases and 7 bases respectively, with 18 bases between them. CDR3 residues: CASSAPAPRWEQYF. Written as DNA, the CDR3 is TGTGCCAGCAGCGCACCGGCCCCAAGGTGGGAGCAGTACTTC.

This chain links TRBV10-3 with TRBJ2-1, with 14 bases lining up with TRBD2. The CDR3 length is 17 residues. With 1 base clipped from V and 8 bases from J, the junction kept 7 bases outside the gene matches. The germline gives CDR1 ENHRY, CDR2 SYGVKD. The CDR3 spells CAISEFAGTSGSHEQFF. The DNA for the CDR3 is TGTGCCATCAGTGAGTTCGCCGGGACTAGCGGGAGCCATGAGCAGTTCTTC.

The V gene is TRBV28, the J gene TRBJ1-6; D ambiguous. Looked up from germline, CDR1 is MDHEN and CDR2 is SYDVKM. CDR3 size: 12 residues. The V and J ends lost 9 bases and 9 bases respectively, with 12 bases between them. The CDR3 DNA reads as TGTGCCAGTATCAAGTGGCCTTCACCCCTCCACTTT. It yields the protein CASIKWPSPLHF.

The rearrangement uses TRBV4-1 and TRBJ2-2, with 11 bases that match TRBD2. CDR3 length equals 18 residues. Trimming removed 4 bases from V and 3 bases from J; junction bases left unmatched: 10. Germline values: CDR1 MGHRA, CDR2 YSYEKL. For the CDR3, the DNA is TGCGCCAGCAGCCTTTTTCTAGCGGGAGGTGGGTACACCGGGGAGCTGTTTTTT. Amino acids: CASSLFLAGGGYTGELFF.

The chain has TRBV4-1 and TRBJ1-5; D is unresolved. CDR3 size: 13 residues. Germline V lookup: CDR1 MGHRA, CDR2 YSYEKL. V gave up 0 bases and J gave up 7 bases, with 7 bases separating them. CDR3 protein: CASSQDEGQPQHF. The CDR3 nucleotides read TGCGCCAGCAGCCAAGATGAGGGACAGCCCCAGCATTTT.

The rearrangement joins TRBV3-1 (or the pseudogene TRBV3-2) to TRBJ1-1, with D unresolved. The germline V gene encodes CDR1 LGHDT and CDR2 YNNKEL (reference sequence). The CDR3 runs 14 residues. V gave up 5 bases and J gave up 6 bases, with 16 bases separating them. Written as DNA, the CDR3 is TGTGCCAGCAGCTCGGCGAGGAGGACGGCTGAAGCTTTCTTT. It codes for CASSSARRTAEAFF.